The 12 T cell receptor beta chains listed next were all sequenced from one sample in a study of beta chain features in type 1 diabetes. Study-level points and caveats: Shorter TCRB CDR3s, moderately but significantly so, were found in Type 1 diabetes patients in all four CD4+ subsets.

cDNA synthesis used the whole RNA isolate, giving expressed TCRB sequences. The table came from immunoSEQ multiplex PCR; TCRdb's copy has only in-frame clones and leaves some out. Of hundreds of thousands of clones in the sample, about 14% were seen once. These TCRs are of unknown antigen specificity. The source material was naive CD4+ T cells from blood. All receptors derive from a man aged 18 to 30 with type 1 diabetes.

V is TRBV7-3 and J is TRBJ2-1; D is perhaps TRBD1 (6 bases). The CDR3 extends over 12 amino acids. Trimming removed 4 bases at V and 9 bases at J, with 10 bases between. The germline V gene encodes CDR1 SGHTA and CDR2 FQGTGA. CDR3 in amino acids: CASSSQGGEQFF. The CDR3 DNA follows: TGTGCCAGCAGCTCACAGGGTGGTGAGCAGTTCTTC.

The chain combines TRBV7-2 with TRBJ2-7; D perhaps matches TRBD1 (5 bases). V gave up 5 bases and J gave up 4 bases, with 12 bases separating them. Germline lookup yields CDR1 SGHTA and CDR2 FQGNSA. This CDR3 region has 13 residues. Written as DNA, the CDR3 is TGTGCCAGCAGCGTAACAGGTCCGTACGAGCAGTACTTC. It translates to CASSVTGPYEQYF.

There are a few counts of this clone. The chain combines TRBV30 with TRBJ2-1; perhaps D is TRBD1 or TRBD2 (5 bases each). Germline V lookup: CDR1 GTSNPN, CDR2 SVGIG (reference sequence). The CDR3 contains 15 residues. The V and J ends lost 1 base and 3 bases respectively, with 13 bases between them. The DNA of the CDR3 is TGTGCCTGGAGTGAGTGGGGGACGTTCTACAATGAGCAGTTCTTC. This sequence encodes CAWSEWGTFYNEQFF.

A few counts support this clone. V is TRBV30 and J is TRBJ2-7, with TRBD2 identical over 13 bases. Germline V lookup: CDR1 GTSNPN, CDR2 SVGIG (reference sequence). After removal of 2 bases from V and 2 bases from J, the junction contained 9 bases not matched to a gene. The CDR3 length is 17 residues. Here the CDR3 reads CAWSPPGLAGVPYEQYF. The CDR3 bases are TGTGCCTGGAGTCCACCCGGACTAGCGGGAGTCCCCTACGAGCAGTACTTC.

This clone was detected only once. The chain uses TRBV10-1 and TRBJ1-6, with D hard to call. The CDR3 has 12 residues. Trimming took 7 bases from V and 7 from J, leaving 8 bases between them. Per germline, CDR1 WNHNN and CDR2 SYGVQD (reference sequence). CDR3 region: CASKLLNSPLHF. As DNA, the CDR3 is TGCGCCAGCAAACTCCTCAATTCACCCCTCCACTTT.

Only a few counts were recorded for this clone. This chain uses TRBV9 with TRBJ2-1, with TRBD2 matching over 7 bases. Looked up from germline, CDR1 is SGDLS and CDR2 is YYNGEE. The CDR3 has 14 residues. The V and J ends lost 4 bases and 4 bases, in that order; junction bases with no gene match: 5. The CDR3 DNA sequence: TGTGCCAGCAGCAAAGGGCGGGGGTACAATGAGCAGTTCTTC. This encodes CASSKGRGYNEQFF.

This clone showed up just a few times. The chain uses TRBV4-3 and TRBJ1-1; no clear D gene. CDR3 size: 16 residues. Between the trimmed V and J ends, which lost 0 bases and 0 bases, there was a span of 11 bases. The germline gives CDR1 LGHNA, CDR2 YSLEER. The CDR3 region is CASSQDVSVMNTEAFF. CDR3 bases: TGCGCCAGCAGCCAAGATGTCTCCGTTATGAACACTGAAGCTTTCTTT.

This clone has only a few counts. The J gene is TRBJ1-6, the V gene TRBV30; 12 bases match TRBD1. Per the germline V gene, CDR1 is GTSNPN and CDR2 is SVGIG (reference sequence). There are 14 residues in the CDR3. J gave up 6 bases and V 8 bases, and 5 bases lay outside the gene matches. The CDR3 DNA reads as TGTGCCATGGGACAGGGGGCACTTAATTCACCCCTCCACTTT. Encoded protein: CAMGQGALNSPLHF.

This clone was seen only once. The J gene is TRBJ2-5, the V gene TRBV4-1; the match to TRBD2 covers 8 bases. The CDR3 is 16 residues long. Germline V CDR1 and CDR2: MGHRA, YSYEKL. After removal of 0 bases from V and 5 bases from J, the junction contained 8 bases not matched to a gene. The CDR3 DNA sequence: TGCGCCAGCAGCCAAGAAGGGCTAGCGGGTCCCGAGACCCAGTACTTC. Protein sequence: CASSQEGLAGPETQYF.

The genes are TRBV21-1 and TRBJ1-2. TRBV21-1 is reported as a pseudogene. The length of the CDR3 is 10 residues. CDR3 loop: CASRARVYTF. CDR3 nucleotide sequence: TGTGCCAGCAGAGCAAGGGTTTACACCTTC.

The V call is TRBV30, the J call TRBJ2-3; D gene uncertain. CDR1 is GTSNPN and CDR2 is SVGIG in the germline V gene (reference sequence). V was pared by 2 bases and J by 2 bases, with 14 bases between. This CDR3 spans 15 amino acids. The CDR3 sequence is CAWSKGPQITDTQYF. The CDR3 nucleotides read TGTGCCTGGAGTAAAGGACCACAAATCACAGATACGCAGTATTTT.

V and J are TRBV9 and TRBJ2-1; D unclear. V lost 3 bases, J lost 9 bases, and 13 bases lay in between. This CDR3 comprises 13 residues. Germline-derived CDR1 and CDR2 are SGDLS and YYNGEE. CDR3 bases: TGTGCCAGCAGCGCCCTAAATGGTGGTGAGCAGTTCTTC. It translates to CASSALNGGEQFF.